Listed below are T cell receptor beta chains from one sample, sequenced in a study of neurological immune-mediated disorders. TCRdb re-called the 5' RACE reads through MiXCR, storing one row per CDR3 protein. The table shows 45,000 to 50,000 distinct CDR3 sequences, with more than 20% occurring only once. Sequencing was performed on PBMCs. These receptors originate from a woman between 65 and 79 years old in good health. The CDR3 runs from the conserved cysteine through the conserved F or W. The D gene is left open where the match is weak. Clone size is given for some rows only: seen once, a few or many times, or a class if the clone is expanded.

j_call d_call v_call clone_size cdr3_nt cdr3_aa
TRBJ2-3 TRBD1 TRBV29-1 . TGCAGCGTAACGACAGGGGCCGGGCAGTATTTT CSVTTGAGQYF
TRBJ1-2 . TRBV19 few TGTGCCAGTAGCGAAGGGACACAGTATGGCTACACCTTC CASSEGTQYGYTF
TRBJ2-3 . TRBV12-3/TRBV12-4 many TGTGCCAGCAGTTTAGTCGGGTACGATACGCAGTATTTT CASSLVGYDTQYF
TRBJ2-1 . TRBV14 many TGTGCCAGCAGCGAGGACTTAAGCTACAATGAGCAGTTCTTC CASSEDLSYNEQFF
TRBJ1-4 TRBD1 TRBV7-2 . TGTGCCAGCAGCCAAGGAGTGACAGGGGGGAGAGCTAATAAAAAACTGTTTTTT CASSQGVTGGRANKKLFF
TRBJ2-3 TRBD2 TRBV2 many TGTGCCAGCGGCATAGCGGGCCTCTCACCCGATACGCAGTATTTT CASGIAGLSPDTQYF
TRBJ2-5 . TRBV20-1 many TGCAGTGCTAGAGACCCGGCCGGGCCCGGAGAGACCCAGTACTTC CSARDPAGPGETQYF
TRBJ2-1 . TRBV3-1 many TGTGCCAGCAGCCGCCCTCGAGGCCCCTCCTACAATGAGCAGTTCTTC CASSRPRGPSYNEQFF
TRBJ2-2 TRBD1 TRBV7-9 . TGTGCCAGCAGCCTTTGGACAGGGGGCGACTGGCGGGAGCTGTTTTTT CASSLWTGGDWRELFF
TRBJ2-7 TRBD1 TRBV9 many TGTGCCAGCAGTGGGGGACAGGGAAATTGGAACGAGCAGTACTTC CASSGGQGNWNEQYF
TRBJ1-4 TRBD1 TRBV15 . TGTGCCACCAGCACCAAATCGGGACAGGGTCGGGAAAAACTGTTTTTT CATSTKSGQGREKLFF
TRBJ1-1 TRBD1 TRBV20-1 many TGCAGTGCTTTTTCCGCCGAGGGACAGGGGGCCGAGAACACTGAAGCTTTCTTT CSAFSAEGQGAENTEAFF
TRBJ1-1 TRBD1 TRBV5-1 . TGCGCCAGCAGCTTGGACAGGGGGCGCGACGCTTTCTTT CASSLDRGRDAFF
TRBJ2-1 TRBD2 TRBV12-3/TRBV12-4 . TGTGCCAGCAGCCTGACAGCCCGGGGGGGTTCCTCCTACAATGAGCAGTTCTTC CASSLTARGGSSYNEQFF
TRBJ1-6 . TRBV20-1 many TGCAGTGCTAGAGCTTCAGGGTATCAATATAATTCACCCCTCCACTTT CSARASGYQYNSPLHF
TRBJ2-2 . TRBV15 many TGTGCCACCAGCATTTTACAGGGAACCGGGGAGCTGTTTTTT CATSILQGTGELFF
TRBJ1-5 TRBD1 TRBV10-3 few TGTGCCATTCAGGACAGGGATGACAATCAGCCCCAGCATTTT CAIQDRDDNQPQHF
TRBJ2-1 . TRBV5-1 many TGCGCCAGCAGCCCCAACCCTAGCGACTCCTACAATGAGCAGTTCTTC CASSPNPSDSYNEQFF
TRBJ2-1 . TRBV29-1 . TGCAGCGTTTTTCCCGCGGTTCTCCTAGCGAGCAATGAGCAGTTCTTC CSVFPAVLLASNEQFF
TRBJ1-2 TRBD1 TRBV20-1 many TGCAGTGCTAGAGATACGAGATATGGGGACAGGGTCGGCTACACCTTC CSARDTRYGDRVGYTF
TRBJ2-2 . TRBV9 many TGTGCCAGCAGCGCTCAGGGGCTGGAGGGCACCGGGGAGCTGTTTTTT CASSAQGLEGTGELFF
TRBJ2-1 . TRBV5-1 . TGCGCCAGCAGCTTGGCTGGTAATGAGCAGTTCTTC CASSLAGNEQFF
TRBJ2-6 . TRBV12-3/TRBV12-4 many TGTGCCAGCAACGCGGGACTCGCCGGCGTCCTGACTTTC CASNAGLAGVLTF
TRBJ1-2 . TRBV5-1 many TGCGCCAGCAGCTTGACAGAGAACTATGGCTACACCTTC CASSLTENYGYTF
TRBJ2-1 . TRBV6-2/TRBV6-3 . TGTGCCAGCAGCCCCGGGGTCCAGTGGGATGAGCAGTTCTTC CASSPGVQWDEQFF
TRBJ2-1 TRBD2 TRBV11-3 few TGTGCCAGCAGCACACACGCGACGGGGGGTGAGCAGTTCTTC CASSTHATGGEQFF
TRBJ2-7 . TRBV28 few TGTGCCAGCAGTTTAATAACAGGGTTCCAGTACTTC CASSLITGFQYF
TRBJ1-1 . TRBV5-1 . TGCGCCAGCAGGGCCGGGACGAACACTGAAGCTTTCTTT CASRAGTNTEAFF